The source of this T cell receptor beta chain is a study of T cell repertoires in ileal Crohn's disease. Study background: Thiopurines (about ten) or anti-TNF agents (around 17) were given postoperatively to about half.

A remark on this clone: Antigen: not known.

Study outcomes and limitations: Active smokers at surgery had more clonal expansions than non-smokers. Compared with CD4 T cells, sorted CD8 cells carried more expanded clones.

V shed 6 bases and J shed 0 bases, with 13 bases lying between them. This CDR3 spans 15 amino acids. CDR1 and CDR2 (germline): SGHRS, YFSETQ. Time point: proximal margin of the surgical specimen (macroscopically non-inflamed). Sequenced by immunoSEQ multiplex PCR; TCRdb stores in-frame clones only, minus some. The data contain 5,100 or so clones, about nine tenths of them singletons. The chain has TRBV5-1 and TRBJ1-5; D is ambiguous. The TCR was taken from an adult with Crohn's disease. Input material: ileal tissue. This chain's CDR3 is CASTPSYSSNQPQHF. In DNA form, the CDR3 reads TGCGCCAGCACCCCCAGTTATAGTAGCAATCAGCCCCAGCATTTT.